The clone carrying this TCR beta chain was found many times. The antigen is unknown. The sample is drawn from a study of molecular identifiers for immune sequencing clone quantification. One entry per CDR3 protein results from TCRdb running MiXCR on the PCR reads. The sample contains over 600,000 distinct CDR3 sequences, 15% to 20% of which appear only once. Study conclusions and caveats: Jurkat TCR RNA spiked in from one cell (amid 800,000 to 1,000,000 naive cells) was reportedly detectable.

Germline-derived CDR1 and CDR2 are SGHTA and FQGNSA. The CDR3 runs to 14 residues. The J segment lost 8 bases and the V segment lost 5 bases, leaving 7 bases of the junction unmatched. This TCR was sampled from a human donor in good health. Some libraries in this study had Jurkat cell RNA spiked in. The chain joins TRBV7-2 to TRBJ2-1; TRBD2 matches 9 bases. Specimen: naive CD8+ T cells from blood, with Jurkat cell RNA spiked in. Subset: FACS-sorted CD8+CD4-CCR7+CD45RA+ naive T cells. The DNA of the CDR3 is TGTGCCAGCAGCGTACCGGGACTAGCCTATGAGCAGTTCTTC. Amino acid sequence: CASSVPGLAYEQFF. Full variable domain (remainder filled in from reference TRBV7-2 and TRBJ2-1): GAGVSQSPSNKVTEKGKDVELRCDPISGHTALYWYRQSLGQGLEFLIYFQGNSAPDKSGLPSDRFSAERTGGSVSTLTIQRTQQEDSAVYLCASSVPGLAYEQFFGPGTRLTVL.